This paragraph covers one TCR beta chain sequence. The antigen is undetermined. A junction end diverges from the germline sequence, so it may reflect a read error. Amplification used 60 Vbeta primers and 13 Jbeta primers. Clones were read by immunoSEQ multiplex PCR, and TCRdb kept only the in-frame ones, dropping some. The repertoire has some 200,000 clones, approximately 80% of them found once; the top ten carry around 1.5%. This entry belongs to a study of cytomegalovirus exposure and HLA in healthy donors. Background on the study: About 85 million unique TCRs from HLA-typed donors were held in an early release of data. Findings of the study overall: An Asian-associated ancestry cluster reportedly showed fewer N-insertions than the approximately 690-donor mean in a later analysis. Later on, an analysis found that several of the most significant clusters appeared to be linked to common viral pathogens, which included parvovirus B19. CMV antigen specificity was confirmed in vitro for three CMV-associated chains.

Germline V CDR1 and CDR2: SGHTA, FQGTGA. This CDR3 has 15 residues. This TCR was sampled from a girl aged 10-17 years in good health and CMV-seronegative. Sequencing was done on a sample of PBMCs. The V call is TRBV7-3, the J call TRBJ2-3, with 9 bases fitting TRBD1. The CDR3 loop reads CASSLTGGRTDTQYF. The CDR3 DNA follows: TGTGCCAGCAGCCTAACAGGGGGCCGCACAGATACGCAGTATTTT.